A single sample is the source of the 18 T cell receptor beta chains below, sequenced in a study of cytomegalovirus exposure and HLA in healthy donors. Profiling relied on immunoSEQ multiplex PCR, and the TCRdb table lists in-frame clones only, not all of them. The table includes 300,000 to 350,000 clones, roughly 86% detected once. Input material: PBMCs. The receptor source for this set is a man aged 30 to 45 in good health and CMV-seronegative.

Written as DNA, the CDR3 is TGTGCCAGCAGCGGACTAGCGGGGGGGCCTTTAGATACGCAGTATTTT. Amino acid sequence: CASSGLAGGPLDTQYF. V usage is TRBV9 and J usage is TRBJ2-3, with 14 positions matching TRBD2. Looked up from germline, CDR1 is SGDLS and CDR2 is YYNGEE. This CDR3 comprises 16 residues. The V segment lost 3 bases and the J segment 5 bases; nucleotides outside the gene matches: 5.

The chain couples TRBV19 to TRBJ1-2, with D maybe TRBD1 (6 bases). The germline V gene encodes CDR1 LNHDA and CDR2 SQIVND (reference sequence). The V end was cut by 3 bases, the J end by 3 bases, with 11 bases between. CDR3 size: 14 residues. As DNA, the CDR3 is TGTGCCAGTAGTATTCGCGCAGGGGACTATGGCTACACCTTC. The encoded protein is CASSIRAGDYGYTF.

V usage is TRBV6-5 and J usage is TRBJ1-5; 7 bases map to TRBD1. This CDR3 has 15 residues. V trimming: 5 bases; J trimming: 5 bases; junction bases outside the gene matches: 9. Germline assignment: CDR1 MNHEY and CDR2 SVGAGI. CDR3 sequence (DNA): TGTGCCAGCAGTCCGACAGGGAGGTTGGATCAGCCCCAGCATTTT. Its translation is CASSPTGRLDQPQHF.

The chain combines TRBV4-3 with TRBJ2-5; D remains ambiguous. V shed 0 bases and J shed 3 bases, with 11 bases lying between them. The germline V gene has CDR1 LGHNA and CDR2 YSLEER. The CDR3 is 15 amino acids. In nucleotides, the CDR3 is TGCGCCAGCAGCCAAGATCAGGCAGGCGAAGAGACCCAGTACTTC. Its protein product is CASSQDQAGEETQYF.

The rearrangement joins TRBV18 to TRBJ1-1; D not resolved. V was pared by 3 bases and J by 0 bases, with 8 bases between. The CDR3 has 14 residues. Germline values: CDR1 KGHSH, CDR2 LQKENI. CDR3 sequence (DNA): TGTGCCAGCTCACCGGGGAGGCTGAACACTGAAGCTTTCTTT. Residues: CASSPGRLNTEAFF.

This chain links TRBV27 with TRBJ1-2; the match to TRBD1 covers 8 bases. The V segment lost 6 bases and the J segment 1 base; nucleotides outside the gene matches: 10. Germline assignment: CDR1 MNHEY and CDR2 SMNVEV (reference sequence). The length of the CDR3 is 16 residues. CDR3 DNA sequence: TGTGCCAGCAGCGGGACAGGTTTCCCGGTTAACTATGGCTACACCTTC. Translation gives CASSGTGFPVNYGYTF.

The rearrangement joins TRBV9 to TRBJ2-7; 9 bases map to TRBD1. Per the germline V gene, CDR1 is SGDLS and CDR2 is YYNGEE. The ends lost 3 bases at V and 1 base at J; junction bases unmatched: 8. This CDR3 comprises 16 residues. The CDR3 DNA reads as TGTGCCAGCAGCGCCTATAGGGGGACAGGGTCCTACGAGCAGTACTTC. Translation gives CASSAYRGTGSYEQYF.

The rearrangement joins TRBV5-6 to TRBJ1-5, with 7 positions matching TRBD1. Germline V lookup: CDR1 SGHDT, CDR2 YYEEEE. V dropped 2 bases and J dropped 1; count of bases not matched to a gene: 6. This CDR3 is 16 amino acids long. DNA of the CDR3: TGTGCCAGCAGCTTTGGAGGGGGCCGGAGCAATCAGCCCCAGCATTTT. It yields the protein CASSFGGGRSNQPQHF.

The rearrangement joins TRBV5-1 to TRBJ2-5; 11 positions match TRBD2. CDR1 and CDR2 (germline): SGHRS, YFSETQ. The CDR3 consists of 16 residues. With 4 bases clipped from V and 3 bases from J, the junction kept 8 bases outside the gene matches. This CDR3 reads CASSLGLAGGKETQYF. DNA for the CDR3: TGCGCCAGCAGCCTCGGTCTAGCGGGGGGTAAAGAGACCCAGTACTTC.

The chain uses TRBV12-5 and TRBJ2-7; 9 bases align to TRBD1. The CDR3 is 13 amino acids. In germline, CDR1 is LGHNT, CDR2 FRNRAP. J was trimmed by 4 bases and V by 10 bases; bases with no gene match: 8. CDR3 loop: CATRGQGQYEQYF. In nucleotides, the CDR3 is TGTGCTACCCGGGGACAGGGACAGTACGAGCAGTACTTC.

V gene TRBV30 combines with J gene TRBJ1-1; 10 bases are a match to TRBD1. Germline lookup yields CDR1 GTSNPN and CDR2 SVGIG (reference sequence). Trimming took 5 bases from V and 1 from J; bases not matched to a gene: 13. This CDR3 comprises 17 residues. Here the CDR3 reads CAWSTGTGVQRNTEAFF. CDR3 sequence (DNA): TGTGCCTGGTCCACCGGGACAGGGGTTCAACGGAACACTGAAGCTTTCTTT.

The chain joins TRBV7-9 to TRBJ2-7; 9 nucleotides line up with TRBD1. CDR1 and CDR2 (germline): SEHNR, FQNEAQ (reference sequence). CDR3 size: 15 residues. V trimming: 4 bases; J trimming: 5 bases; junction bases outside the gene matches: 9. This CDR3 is CASSSTGTGSDEQYF. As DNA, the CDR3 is TGTGCCAGCAGCTCCACCGGGACAGGGTCAGACGAGCAGTACTTC.

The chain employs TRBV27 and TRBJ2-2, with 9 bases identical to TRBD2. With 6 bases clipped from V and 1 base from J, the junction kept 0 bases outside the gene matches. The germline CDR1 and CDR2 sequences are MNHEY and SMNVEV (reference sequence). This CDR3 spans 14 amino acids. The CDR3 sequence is CASRRGGNTGELFF. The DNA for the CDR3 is TGTGCCAGCAGGCGGGGGGGGAACACCGGGGAGCTGTTTTTT.

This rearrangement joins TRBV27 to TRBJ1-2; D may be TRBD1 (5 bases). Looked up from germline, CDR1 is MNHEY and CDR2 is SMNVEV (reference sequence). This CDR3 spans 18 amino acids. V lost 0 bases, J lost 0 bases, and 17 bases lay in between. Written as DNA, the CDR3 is TGTGCCAGCAGTTTATCAGGGAGGGGTCCTCTAGCTAACTATGGCTACACCTTC. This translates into CASSLSGRGPLANYGYTF.

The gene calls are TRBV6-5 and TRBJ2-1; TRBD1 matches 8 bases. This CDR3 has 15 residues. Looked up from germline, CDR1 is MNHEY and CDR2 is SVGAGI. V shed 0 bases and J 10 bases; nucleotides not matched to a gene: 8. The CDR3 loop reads CASSYSPRQGYEQFF. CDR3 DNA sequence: TGTGCCAGCAGTTACTCTCCCCGACAGGGGTACGAGCAGTTCTTC.

The CDR3 loop is CASSFSAGAAKNIQYF. The CDR3 nucleotides are TGTGCCAGCAGCTTTTCTGCGGGGGCGGCCAAAAACATTCAGTACTTC. This chain uses TRBV7-9 with TRBJ2-4, with D possibly matching TRBD2 (7 bases). The germline CDR1 and CDR2 sequences are SEHNR and FQNEAQ (reference sequence). V was clipped by 3 bases and J by 1 base, with 13 bases between them. This CDR3 spans 16 amino acids.

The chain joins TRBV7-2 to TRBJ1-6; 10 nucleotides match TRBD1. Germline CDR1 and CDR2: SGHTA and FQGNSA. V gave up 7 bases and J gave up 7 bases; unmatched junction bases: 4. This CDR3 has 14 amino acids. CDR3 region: CASNLGQGNSPLHF. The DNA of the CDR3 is TGTGCCAGCAACCTGGGACAGGGGAATTCACCCCTCCACTTT.

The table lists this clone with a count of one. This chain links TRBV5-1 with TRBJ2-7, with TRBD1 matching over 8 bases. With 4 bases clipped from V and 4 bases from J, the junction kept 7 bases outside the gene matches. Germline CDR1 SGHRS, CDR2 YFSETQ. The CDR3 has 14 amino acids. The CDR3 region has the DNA TGCGCCAGCAGCGACGGACAGGGATATTACGAGCAGTACTTC. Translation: CASSDGQGYYEQYF. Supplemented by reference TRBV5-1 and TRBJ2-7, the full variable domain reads KAGVTQTPRYLIKTRGQQVTLSCSPISGHRSVSWYQQTPGQGLQFLFEYFSETQRNKGNFPGRFSGRQFSNSRSEMNVSTLELGDSALYLCASSDGQGYYEQYFGPGTRLTVT.